This T cell receptor (beta chain) stems from a study of blood T cells in healthy people across ages. This clonotype has more than one count but fewer than ten. As yet, its antigen is unknown. Study-level points and caveats: Without sorted subsets, naive and antigen-experienced compartments could not be conclusively compared.

For the second PCR, which ran for roughly 6 to 11 cycles, a sample-barcoded 5' primer and a J-beta primer mix were used. TCRdb reanalysed the 5' RACE reads using MiXCR and keeps one entry per CDR3 protein. The sample has about 1 million distinct CDR3 sequences; over 35% are singletons. The authors isolated at least 6 million PBMCs per sample. Trimming stripped 3 bases from V and 5 bases from J, with 13 bases between. In germline, CDR1 is MDHEN, CDR2 SYDVKM. CDR3 length equals 14 residues. Input material: blood. The chain uses TRBV28 and TRBJ2-5, with D tentatively TRBD1 (7 bases). The TCR was taken from a woman aged 55 to 70 in good health. Written as DNA, the CDR3 is TGTGCCAGCAGTTTGGGGCCAGGGGGGGAGACCCAGTACTTC. Amino acids: CASSLGPGGETQYF.